This entry lists 17 T cell receptor beta chains sequenced from one sample in a study of T cell repertoires in cytomegalovirus infection. TCRdb independently ran MiXCR on the reads; one entry per CDR3 protein. Altogether around 170,000 distinct CDR3 sequences are present, 17% being singletons, with the ten largest covering approximately 19%. The source material was CD8+ T cells from PBMCs. All receptors derive from a human donor in good health (CMV status not recorded). Some clones in this sample may be carry-over from other donors' samples.

V is TRBV28 and J is TRBJ2-7, with D possibly being TRBD1 or TRBD2 (5 bases each). The CDR3 is made up of 14 amino acids. Germline-derived CDR1 and CDR2 are MDHEN and SYDVKM. Between the trimmed V and J ends, which lost 7 bases and 2 bases, there was a span of 15 bases. The CDR3: CASTLRDVAYEQYF. Here the CDR3 DNA reads TGTGCCAGCACCCTTAGGGACGTCGCCTACGAGCAGTACTTC.

This clonotype was observed many times. The V gene is TRBV7-8, the J gene TRBJ2-7; 8 nucleotides align to TRBD1. Germline V gene sequence: CDR1 SGHVS, CDR2 FQNEAQ. Unmatched junction bases numbered 9, after V lost 5 bases and J lost 6 bases. The CDR3 is made up of 14 amino acids. The CDR3: CASSQGAGGGEQYF. The CDR3 bases are TGTGCCAGCAGCCAGGGGGCAGGGGGCGGCGAGCAGTACTTC.

The chain combines TRBV19 with TRBJ2-7, with D unresolved. Germline loops: CDR1 LNHDA, CDR2 SQIVND (reference sequence). The CDR3 is 14 amino acids. Trimming pared 10 bases from V and 3 bases from J, leaving 19 bases between. CDR3 in amino acids: CANYPLPENYEQYF. CDR3 sequence (DNA): TGTGCCAACTACCCTTTACCCGAAAACTACGAGCAGTACTTC.

This chain joins TRBV2 and TRBJ2-7; 13 bases match TRBD2. This CDR3 has 16 residues. The germline CDR1 and CDR2 sequences are SNHLY and FYNNEI. The V segment lost 6 bases and the J segment 0 bases; nucleotides outside the gene matches: 5. As DNA, the CDR3 is TGTGCCAGCAGGGAGACTAGCGGGGGGCCCTCCTACGAGCAGTACTTC. It yields the protein CASRETSGGPSYEQYF. Filled out from reference TRBV2 and TRBJ2-7, the complete variable domain reads EPEVTQTPSHQVTQMGQEVILRCVPISNHLYFYWYRQILGQKVEFLVSFYNNEISEKSEIFDDQFSVERPDGSNFTLKIRSTKLEDSAMYFCASRETSGGPSYEQYFGPGTRLTVT.

Only a few counts were recorded for this clonotype. CDR3 bases: TGTGCCAGCAGTTACTCGGGGGGCTCTGAAGCTTTCTTT. Translated, it gives CASSYSGGSEAFF. This rearrangement joins TRBV6-5 to TRBJ1-1, with a tentative D call TRBD1 (6 bases). In germline, CDR1 is MNHEY, CDR2 SVGAGI. CDR3 length: 13 residues. Trimming pared 0 bases from V and 6 bases from J, leaving 8 bases between.

This clonotype was recorded a few times. V and J are TRBV11-2 and TRBJ2-5; possible D gene TRBD1, 6 bases. The CDR3 runs 12 residues. CDR1 and CDR2 (germline): SGHAT, FQNNGV. The ends were cut back, 5 bases at V and 8 bases at J, with 12 bases in the middle. CDR3 sequence: CASSLGGATQYF. As DNA, the CDR3 is TGTGCCAGCAGCCTAGGGGGTGCTACCCAGTACTTC.

This clonotype was detected only a few times. The chain links TRBV12-3 or TRBV12-4 to TRBJ2-7; 8 nucleotides agree with TRBD1. The J segment lost 5 bases and the V segment lost 5 bases, leaving 5 bases of the junction unmatched. The CDR3 sequence is 13 residues long. Here the CDR3 DNA reads TGTGCCAGCAGTCCCCAGGACAGGGACGAGCAGTACTTC. The encoded protein is CASSPQDRDEQYF.

This clonotype was detected ten times or more. The rearrangement links TRBV10-3 to TRBJ2-7; unclear D gene. This CDR3 has 13 residues. The germline V and J ends were trimmed by 1 base and 6 bases, with 10 bases remaining between them. Germline loops: CDR1 ENHRY, CDR2 SYGVKD. The CDR3 loop is CAISEYENGEQYF. The CDR3 bases are TGTGCCATCAGTGAGTACGAGAATGGCGAGCAGTACTTC.

The rearrangement joins TRBV7-2 to TRBJ1-1; 7 nucleotides agree with TRBD1. V lost 4 bases to trimming and J lost 2 bases; unmatched junction nucleotides: 4. Looked up from germline, CDR1 is SGHTA and CDR2 is FQGNSA. The CDR3 is made up of 14 amino acids. CDR3 bases: TGTGCCAGCAGCTACGGGACAGCAAACACTGAAGCTTTCTTT. Translating it yields CASSYGTANTEAFF.

The J gene is TRBJ2-5, the V gene TRBV6-2 or TRBV6-3, with 12 bases fitting TRBD2. Germline lookup yields CDR1 MNHEY and CDR2 SVGEGT. V was pared by 8 bases and J by 5 bases, with 12 bases of the junction left unmatched. The CDR3 covers 16 residues. CDR3 loop: CASCPLAGGPLETQYF. As DNA, the CDR3 is TGTGCCAGCTGTCCCCTAGCGGGGGGGCCTTTGGAGACCCAGTACTTC.

V usage is TRBV7-2 and J usage is TRBJ2-7; no clear D. CDR3 length: 14 amino acids. V dropped 1 base and J dropped 5 bases, with 12 bases sitting between them. Germline-derived CDR1 and CDR2 are SGHTA and FQGNSA. The CDR3 reads CASSLVRISDEQYF. In nucleotides, the CDR3 is TGTGCCAGCAGCTTAGTTCGCATATCGGACGAGCAGTACTTC.

The chain links TRBV29-1 to TRBJ1-1; 7 bases are shared with TRBD1. The junction had 8 bases not matched to a gene; V was cut back by 7 bases and J by 0 bases. Germline V gene lookup returns CDR1 SQVTM and CDR2 ANQGSEA. The CDR3 is made up of 14 amino acids. CDR3: CSAGQVSLNTEAFF. The DNA for the CDR3 is TGCAGCGCCGGACAGGTGTCACTGAACACTGAAGCTTTCTTT.

This clonotype was found a few times. The V call is TRBV6-2 or TRBV6-3, the J call TRBJ1-2; TRBD1 aligns across 7 bases. The junction had 7 bases not matched to a gene; V was cut back by 5 bases and J by 4 bases. Germline lookup yields CDR1 MNHEY and CDR2 SVGEGT. The CDR3 sequence is 14 residues long. In nucleotides, the CDR3 is TGTGCCAGCAGTCAAAGGGGGCTCGGCTATGGCTACACCTTC. This encodes CASSQRGLGYGYTF.

This clonotype was detected only a few times. The V gene is TRBV10-3, the J gene TRBJ2-3; possibly TRBD2 for D (6 bases). Germline loops: CDR1 ENHRY, CDR2 SYGVKD. This CDR3 is 15 amino acids long. Deletions cut 4 bases from V and 4 bases from J, with 15 bases between. The CDR3 nucleotides read TGTGCCATCAGTGGACGGGGGATGGGGGCAGATACGCAGTATTTT. It encodes CAISGRGMGADTQYF.

At least ten counts were recorded for this clonotype. This chain connects TRBV7-2 to TRBJ1-5, with D perhaps matching TRBD1 (5 bases). The ends were cut back, 5 bases at V and 15 bases at J, with 20 bases in the middle. The germline V gene encodes CDR1 SGHTA and CDR2 FQGNSA. This CDR3 has 13 amino acids. CDR3 in amino acids: CASSPTRARGWHF. The CDR3 nucleotides are TGTGCCAGCAGCCCCACGCGGGCACGGGGGTGGCATTTT.

This sequence joins TRBV7-9 and TRBJ2-1; 7 bases map to TRBD2. The germline V gene has CDR1 SEHNR and CDR2 FQNEAQ (reference sequence). The V gene end was trimmed by 2 bases and the J gene end by 3 bases; junction bases not matched to a gene: 10. This CDR3 contains 17 residues. DNA for the CDR3: TGTGCCAGCAGCTTAAATCCGGGGGAGGGCCTCTACAATGAGCAGTTCTTC. Translating gives CASSLNPGEGLYNEQFF.

The chain uses TRBV20-1 and TRBJ2-3; 9 bases are shared with TRBD1. V lost 3 bases to trimming and J lost 1 base; unmatched junction nucleotides: 8. Germline-derived CDR1 and CDR2 are DFQATT and SNEGSKA (reference sequence). The CDR3 covers 16 residues. CDR3 DNA: TGCAGTGCTAGCCCGTACAGGGGGCGAGGCACAGATACGCAGTATTTT. Translation gives CSASPYRGRGTDTQYF.